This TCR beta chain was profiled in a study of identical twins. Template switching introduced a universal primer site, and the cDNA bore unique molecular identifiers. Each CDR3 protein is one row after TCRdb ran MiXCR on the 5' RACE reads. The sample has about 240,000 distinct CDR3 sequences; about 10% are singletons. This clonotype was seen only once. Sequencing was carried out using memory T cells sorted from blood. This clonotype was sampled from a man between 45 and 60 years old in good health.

This CDR3 reads CASSPVPGAKQPQHF. DNA for the CDR3: TGTGCCAGCAGCCCCGTTCCCGGGGCTAAGCAGCCCCAGCATTTT. The chain carries TRBV7-8 and TRBJ1-5; D is possibly TRBD1 (5 bases). Germline CDR1 is SGHVS and CDR2 is FQNEAQ. The V end was cut by 5 bases, the J end by 7 bases, with 18 bases between. This CDR3 is built from 15 residues.